These T cell receptor beta chains were read from a single sample in a study of T cells in tumors after PD-1 blockade. Assay: immunoSEQ multiplex PCR; the TCRdb copy retains only in-frame clones and omits some. The repertoire holds around 51,000 clones, roughly 80% seen once, with 4% to 4.5% in the top ten. The source material was PBMCs, sampled before anti-PD-1 treatment. The source is a human donor with basal cell carcinoma. Both conserved end residues are part of each CDR3. D genes are given only for firm matches. Only part of the rows carry a size: once, few, many, or a class if the clone is expanded.

clone_size | j_call | d_call | cdr3_length | v_call | cdr3_aa | cdr3_nt
NA | TRBJ1-4 | TRBD1 | 15 | TRBV19 | CASRYRGLTNEKLFF | TGTGCCAGTAGGTATAGGGGGCTGACTAATGAAAAACTGTTTTTT
NA | TRBJ1-2 | TRBD1 | 15 | TRBV29-1 | CSVEDRRPSNYGYTF | TGCAGCGTTGAGGACAGGAGACCTTCTAACTATGGCTACACCTTC
NA | TRBJ2-5 | TRBD1 | 15 | TRBV18 | CASSPRQGAMETQYF | TGTGCCAGCTCACCAAGGCAGGGGGCTATGGAGACCCAGTACTTC
NA | TRBJ1-3 | NA | 16 | TRBV28 | CASSSTGQFSGNTIYF | TGTGCCAGCAGTTCCACCGGACAGTTCTCTGGAAACACCATATATTTT
NA | TRBJ2-5 | TRBD2 | 19 | TRBV18 | CASSPPGGLGLAGDETQYF | TGTGCCAGCTCACCACCGGGGGGGCTTGGACTAGCGGGGGACGAGACCCAGTACTTC
NA | TRBJ2-5 | NA | 13 | TRBV12-3/TRBV12-4 | CASRDRDQETQYF | TGTGCCAGCAGGGACCGCGACCAAGAGACCCAGTACTTC
NA | TRBJ2-1 | NA | 15 | TRBV5-1 | CASSLDMSSYNEQFF | TGCGCCAGCAGCTTGGACATGAGCTCCTACAATGAGCAGTTCTTC
NA | TRBJ2-1 | TRBD1 | 17 | TRBV3-1/TRBV3-2 | CASSQGRLGQVNNEQFF | TGTGCCAGCAGCCAAGGGCGTTTGGGACAGGTGAACAATGAGCAGTTCTTC
NA | TRBJ1-5 | TRBD1 | 13 | TRBV12-3/TRBV12-4 | CASSGQGVSPQHF | TGTGCCAGCAGTGGACAGGGGGTTTCGCCCCAGCATTTT
NA | TRBJ2-3 | TRBD2 | 17 | TRBV28 | CASSLSRGGPITDTQYF | TGTGCCAGCAGTTTAAGCCGCGGGGGGCCCATCACAGATACGCAGTATTTT
NA | TRBJ2-7 | TRBD2 | 16 | TRBV30 | CAWSDVGGVSIYEQYF | TGTGCCTGGTCCGATGTGGGGGGGGTCTCAATCTACGAGCAGTACTTC
NA | TRBJ1-5 | TRBD1 | 14 | TRBV30 | CAWSAGQGYQPQHF | TGTGCCTGGAGTGCAGGACAGGGCTATCAGCCCCAGCATTTT
NA | TRBJ2-3 | TRBD2 | 15 | TRBV10-2 | CASLGTSGHTDTQYF | TGCGCCAGTCTGGGCACTAGCGGACATACAGATACGCAGTATTTT
NA | TRBJ1-1 | TRBD1 | 13 | TRBV30 | CAWSVRDRVGAFF | TGTGCCTGGAGTGTAAGGGACAGGGTTGGGGCTTTCTTT
NA | TRBJ1-4 | NA | 17 | TRBV19 | CASGDLEGSRTNEKLFF | TGTGCCAGCGGGGACCTCGAAGGGTCGCGGACTAATGAAAAACTGTTTTTT
NA | TRBJ1-1 | NA | 14 | TRBV6-5 | CASSYSEKNTEAFF | TGTGCCAGCAGTTACTCCGAGAAAAACACTGAAGCTTTCTTT
NA | TRBJ2-5 | NA | 14 | TRBV24-1 | CATSDSGPRETQYF | TGTGCCACCAGTGATTCCGGACCTCGGGAGACCCAGTACTTC
NA | TRBJ2-2 | TRBD1 | 14 | TRBV19 | CATRRGQAVGELFF | TGTGCCACACGAAGGGGACAGGCCGTCGGAGAGCTGTTTTTT
NA | TRBJ1-6 | NA | 15 | TRBV18 | CASTPRQTYNSPLHF | TGTGCCAGCACCCCTAGACAGACCTATAATTCACCCCTCCACTTT
NA | TRBJ1-1 | NA | 15 | TRBV19 | CASSPHPRGNTEAFF | TGTGCCAGTAGTCCCCACCCCCGCGGGAACACTGAAGCTTTCTTT
NA | TRBJ1-5 | NA | 14 | TRBV28 | CASSLRGPWEPQHF | TGTGCCAGCAGTTTAAGGGGACCCTGGGAGCCCCAGCATTTT
NA | TRBJ2-2 | TRBD1 | 14 | TRBV29-1 | CSVTTTGITGELFF | TGCAGCGTTACTACGACAGGGATCACCGGGGAGCTGTTTTTT
NA | TRBJ2-6 | NA | 17 | TRBV5-1 | CASSLSSGLSGANVLTF | TGCGCCAGCAGCTTGTCCTCAGGGCTGAGTGGGGCCAACGTCCTGACTTTC
NA | TRBJ1-2 | NA | 12 | TRBV6-5 | CATKRPGGGYTF | TGTGCCACAAAACGACCGGGGGGTGGCTACACCTTC
NA | TRBJ2-7 | TRBD1 | 14 | TRBV14 | CASRPSDRAYEQYF | TGTGCCAGCAGACCTTCTGACAGGGCCTACGAGCAGTACTTC
once | TRBJ2-1 | TRBD1 | 16 | TRBV5-1 | CASSLDTTGSYNEQFF | TGCGCCAGCAGCTTGGACACGACAGGGTCCTACAATGAGCAGTTCTTC
NA | TRBJ2-1 | NA | 16 | TRBV4-1 | CASSPHPDQPYNEQFF | TGCGCCAGCAGCCCCCACCCCGACCAGCCCTACAATGAGCAGTTCTTC
NA | TRBJ1-2 | NA | 13 | TRBV28 | CASSSGYRGGYTF | TGTGCCAGCAGTTCGGGTTACCGTGGGGGCTACACCTTC
few | TRBJ2-3 | NA | 14 | TRBV5-1 | CASSLGEVTDTQYF | TGCGCCAGCAGCTTGGGGGAAGTCACAGATACGCAGTATTTT
NA | TRBJ1-3 | NA | 14 | TRBV24-1 | CATSGGARGNTIYF | TGTGCCACCAGTGGGGGGGCGCGCGGAAACACCATATATTTT
NA | TRBJ1-2 | NA | 16 | TRBV5-1 | CASSPFWGGGDLGYTF | TGCGCCAGCAGCCCGTTTTGGGGAGGAGGCGACCTTGGCTACACCTTC
NA | TRBJ1-1 | NA | 13 | TRBV9 | CASSVLTGTEAFF | TGTGCCAGCAGCGTCCTGACCGGGACTGAAGCTTTCTTT
NA | TRBJ2-5 | NA | 14 | TRBV7-8 | CASSLGHYQETQYF | TGTGCCAGCAGCTTAGGCCACTACCAAGAGACCCAGTACTTC
NA | TRBJ1-5 | NA | 13 | TRBV19 | CASSIAPVQPQHF | TGTGCCAGTAGTATAGCCCCGGTTCAGCCCCAGCATTTT
NA | TRBJ1-1 | NA | 15 | TRBV7-9 | CASSLATTDNTEAFF | TGTGCCAGCAGCTTAGCCACCACAGATAACACTGAAGCTTTCTTT
NA | TRBJ2-2 | NA | 14 | TRBV7-2 | CASSFSSNTGELFF | TGTGCCAGCAGCTTTTCAAGCAACACCGGGGAGCTGTTTTTT
NA | TRBJ1-4 | NA | 14 | TRBV4-1 | CASSPLTRVEKLFF | TGCGCCAGCAGCCCCCTAACGAGAGTAGAAAAACTGTTTTTT
NA | TRBJ2-7 | TRBD2 | 14 | TRBV10-2 | CASSSGGRTYEQYF | TGCGCCAGCAGTAGCGGGGGGAGGACCTACGAGCAGTACTTC
NA | TRBJ2-7 | TRBD1 | 17 | TRBV5-1 | CASSLKTGGRDSYEQYF | TGCGCCAGCAGCTTAAAGACAGGGGGCAGAGATTCCTACGAGCAGTACTTC
NA | TRBJ1-5 | NA | 13 | TRBV7-9 | CASSGGASQPQHF | TGTGCCAGCTCGGGGGGGGCAAGTCAGCCCCAGCATTTT
NA | TRBJ2-7 | NA | 16 | TRBV5-6 | CASSAGGKRLSYEQYF | TGTGCCAGCAGCGCTGGTGGTAAGCGCCTCTCCTACGAGCAGTACTTC
NA | TRBJ1-1 | NA | 15 | TRBV7-8 | CASSPFLGTNTEAFF | TGTGCCAGCAGCCCCTTTCTTGGGACGAACACTGAAGCTTTCTTT
NA | TRBJ2-3 | TRBD2 | 15 | TRBV6-4 | CASSPASGGTDTQYF | TGTGCCAGCAGCCCCGCTAGCGGGGGCACAGATACGCAGTATTTT
NA | TRBJ2-5 | TRBD1 | 15 | TRBV7-9 | CASSLALTGRETQYF | TGTGCCAGCAGCTTAGCTTTGACAGGGCGAGAGACCCAGTACTTC
NA | TRBJ2-2 | NA | 15 | TRBV5-1 | CASSPPGQGAGELFF | TGCGCCAGCAGCCCCCCCGGACAAGGCGCCGGGGAGCTGTTTTTT
NA | TRBJ2-3 | NA | 13 | TRBV12-3/TRBV12-4 | CASSPLSTDTQYF | TGTGCCAGCAGTCCCCTCAGCACAGATACGCAGTATTTT
NA | TRBJ1-1 | TRBD1 | 14 | TRBV18 | CASSPNRGNTEAFF | TGTGCCAGCTCGCCTAACAGGGGGAACACTGAAGCTTTCTTT